This entry is about one T cell receptor (beta chain). Germline trimming cut 1 base from V and 2 bases from J; bases unmatched to any gene: 10. This CDR3 has 17 amino acids. The germline V gene encodes CDR1 LNHDA and CDR2 SQIVND (reference sequence). The sample is drawn from a study of blood T cell repertoires in COVID-19. Assay used: immunoSEQ multiplex PCR; TCRdb lists only in-frame clones, some missing. This table holds 500,000 to 600,000 clones, about 89% found once. Sequenced input: peripheral blood. The rearrangement links TRBV19 to TRBJ2-7, with 8 nucleotides matching TRBD2. The sequence derives from a woman aged 50 to 65 with COVID-19, enrolled during active disease. CDR3 sequence: CASSIGVSGGLTYEQYF. CDR3 DNA: TGTGCCAGTAGTATAGGTGTCAGCGGGGGCCTCACCTACGAGCAGTACTTC.